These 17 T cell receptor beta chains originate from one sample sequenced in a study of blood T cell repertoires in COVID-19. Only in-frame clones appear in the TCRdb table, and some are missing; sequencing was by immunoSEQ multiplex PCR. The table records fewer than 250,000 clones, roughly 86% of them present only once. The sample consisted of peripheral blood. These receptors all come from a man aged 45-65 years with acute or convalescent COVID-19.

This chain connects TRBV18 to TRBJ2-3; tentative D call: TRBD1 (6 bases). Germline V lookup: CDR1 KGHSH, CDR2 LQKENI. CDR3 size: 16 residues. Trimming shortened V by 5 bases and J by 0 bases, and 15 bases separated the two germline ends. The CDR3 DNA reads TGTGCCAGCTCAAGCCAGGGGAAGCCCAGCACAGATACGCAGTATTTT. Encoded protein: CASSSQGKPSTDTQYF.

The CDR3 protein is CASSSPIGQGRLNTEAFF. The CDR3 nucleotides read TGTGCCAGCAGTTCCCCAATTGGACAGGGGCGGTTGAACACTGAAGCTTTCTTT. The chain joins TRBV28 to TRBJ1-1; 9 nucleotides match TRBD1. The ends lost 4 bases at V and 0 bases at J; junction bases unmatched: 12. CDR1 and CDR2 from the germline V gene are MDHEN and SYDVKM. This CDR3 spans 18 amino acids. Using reference TRBV28 and TRBJ1-1 for the parts outside the CDR3, the full variable domain is DVKVTQSSRYLVKRTGEKVFLECVQDMDHENMFWYRQDPGLGLRLIYFSYDVKMKEKGDIPEGYSVSREKKERFSLILESASTNQTSMYLCASSSPIGQGRLNTEAFFGQGTRLTVV.

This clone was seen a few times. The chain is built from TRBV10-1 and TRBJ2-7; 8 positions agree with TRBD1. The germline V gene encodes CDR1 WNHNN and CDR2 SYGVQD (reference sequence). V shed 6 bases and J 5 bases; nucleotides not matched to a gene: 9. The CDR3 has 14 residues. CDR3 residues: CASRTHWTGHEQYF. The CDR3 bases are TGCGCCAGCAGGACCCATTGGACAGGGCACGAGCAGTACTTC.

The CDR3 protein is CASSTRTGRSGNTIYF. In nucleotides, the CDR3 is TGTGCCAGCAGCACCCGGACAGGACGCTCTGGAAACACCATATATTTT. The genes are TRBV7-8 and TRBJ1-3, with TRBD1 matching over 7 bases. The V and J ends lost 5 bases and 0 bases, in that order; junction bases with no gene match: 7. This CDR3 has 16 residues. Germline V gene sequence: CDR1 SGHVS, CDR2 FQNEAQ.

The CDR3 loop is CASSPRTGGTTEAFF. The CDR3 nucleotides are TGTGCCAGCAGCCCGAGGACAGGGGGCACCACTGAAGCTTTCTTT. The chain is built from TRBV9 and TRBJ1-1, with TRBD1 identical over 11 bases. Germline values: CDR1 SGDLS, CDR2 YYNGEE. The CDR3 runs 15 residues. V was clipped by 4 bases and J by 4 bases; unmatched bases: 6.

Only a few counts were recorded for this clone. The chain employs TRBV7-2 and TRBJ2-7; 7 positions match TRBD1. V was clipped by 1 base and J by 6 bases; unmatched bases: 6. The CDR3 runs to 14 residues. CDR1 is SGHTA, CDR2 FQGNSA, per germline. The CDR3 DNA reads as TGTGCCAGCAGCTTAGAGGGGGCGCTGGGCGAGCAGTACTTC. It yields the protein CASSLEGALGEQYF.

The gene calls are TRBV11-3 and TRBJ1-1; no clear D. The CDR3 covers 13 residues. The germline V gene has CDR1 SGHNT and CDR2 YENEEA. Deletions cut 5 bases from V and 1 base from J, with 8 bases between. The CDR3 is CASSLRQNTEAFF. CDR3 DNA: TGTGCCAGCAGCCTACGACAGAACACTGAAGCTTTCTTT. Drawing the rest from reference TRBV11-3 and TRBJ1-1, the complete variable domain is EAGVVQSPRYKIIEKKQPVAFWCNPISGHNTLYWYLQNLGQGPELLIRYENEEAVDDSQLPKDRFSAERLKGVDSTLKIQPAELGDSAVYLCASSLRQNTEAFFGQGTRLTVV.

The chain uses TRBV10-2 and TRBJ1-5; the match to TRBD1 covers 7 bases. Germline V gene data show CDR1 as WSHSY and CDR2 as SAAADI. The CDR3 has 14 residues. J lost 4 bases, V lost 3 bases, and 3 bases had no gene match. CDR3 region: CASSDTGDNQPQHF. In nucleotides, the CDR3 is TGCGCCAGCAGTGACACAGGGGATAATCAGCCCCAGCATTTT.

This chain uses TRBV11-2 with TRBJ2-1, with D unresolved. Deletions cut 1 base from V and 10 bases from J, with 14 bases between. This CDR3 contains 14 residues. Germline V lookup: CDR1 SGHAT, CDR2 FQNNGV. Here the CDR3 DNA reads TGTGCCAGCAGCTTAGTTGACATGGCCGCGGAGCAGTTCTTC. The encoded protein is CASSLVDMAAEQFF.

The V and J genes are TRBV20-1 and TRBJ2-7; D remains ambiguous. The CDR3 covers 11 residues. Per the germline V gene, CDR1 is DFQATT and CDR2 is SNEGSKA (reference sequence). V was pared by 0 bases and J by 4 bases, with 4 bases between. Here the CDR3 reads CSARDLYEQYF. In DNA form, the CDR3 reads TGCAGTGCTAGAGATCTTTACGAGCAGTACTTC.

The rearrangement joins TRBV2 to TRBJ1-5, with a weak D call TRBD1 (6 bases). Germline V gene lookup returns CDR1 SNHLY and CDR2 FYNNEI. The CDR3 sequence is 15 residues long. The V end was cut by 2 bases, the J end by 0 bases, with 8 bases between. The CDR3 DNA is TGTGCCAGCAGTGAACCAGGGGTTAGCAATCAGCCCCAGCATTTT. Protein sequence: CASSEPGVSNQPQHF. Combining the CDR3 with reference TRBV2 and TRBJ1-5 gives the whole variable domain EPEVTQTPSHQVTQMGQEVILRCVPISNHLYFYWYRQILGQKVEFLVSFYNNEISEKSEIFDDQFSVERPDGSNFTLKIRSTKLEDSAMYFCASSEPGVSNQPQHFGDGTRLSIL.

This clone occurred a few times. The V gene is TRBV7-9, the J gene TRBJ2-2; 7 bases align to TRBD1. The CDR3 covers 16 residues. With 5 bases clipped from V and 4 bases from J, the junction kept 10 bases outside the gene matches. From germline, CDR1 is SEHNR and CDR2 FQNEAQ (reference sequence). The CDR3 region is CASSPPGTVPTGELFF. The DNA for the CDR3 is TGTGCCAGCAGCCCTCCCGGGACAGTGCCCACCGGGGAGCTGTTTTTT.

The CDR3 is CAIRSRDRGIDTQYF. The CDR3 DNA sequence: TGTGCCATCAGATCCCGGGACAGGGGGATAGATACGCAGTATTTT. J is TRBJ2-3 and V is TRBV10-3, with 11 nucleotides matching TRBD1. The CDR3 has 15 amino acids. Trimming cost V 6 bases and J 5 bases; bases outside gene matches: 7. Germline V gene sequence: CDR1 ENHRY, CDR2 SYGVKD.

CDR3 sequence (DNA): TGCAGCGTTGCTTCCGGGACATTGAACACTGAAGCTTTCTTT. Protein sequence: CSVASGTLNTEAFF. This chain joins TRBV29-1 and TRBJ1-1; D might be TRBD1 (6 bases). CDR1 is SQVTM and CDR2 is ANQGSEA in the germline V gene. V lost 4 bases to trimming and J lost 0 bases, with 12 bases between them. The CDR3 is made up of 14 amino acids.

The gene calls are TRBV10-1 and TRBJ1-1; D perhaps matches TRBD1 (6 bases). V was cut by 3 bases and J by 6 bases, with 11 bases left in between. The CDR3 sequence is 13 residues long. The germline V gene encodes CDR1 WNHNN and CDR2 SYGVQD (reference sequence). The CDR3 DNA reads TGCGCCAGCAGTGATAGGCCAGGGGCTGAAGCTTTCTTT. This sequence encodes CASSDRPGAEAFF.

The CDR3 sequence is CSVWTGPGYTF. CDR3 nucleotides: TGCAGCGTCTGGACAGGGCCAGGCTACACCTTC. This chain joins TRBV29-1 and TRBJ1-2; 8 bases agree with TRBD1. CDR1 and CDR2 (germline): SQVTM, ANQGSEA. V was clipped by 6 bases and J by 8 bases; unmatched bases: 5. The CDR3 length is 11 residues. Drawing the rest from reference TRBV29-1 and TRBJ1-2, the complete variable domain is SAVISQKPSRDICQRGTSLTIQCQVDSQVTMMFWYRQQPGQSLTLIATANQGSEATYESGFVIDKFPISRPNLTFSTLTVSNMSPEDSSIYLCSVWTGPGYTFGSGTRLTVV.

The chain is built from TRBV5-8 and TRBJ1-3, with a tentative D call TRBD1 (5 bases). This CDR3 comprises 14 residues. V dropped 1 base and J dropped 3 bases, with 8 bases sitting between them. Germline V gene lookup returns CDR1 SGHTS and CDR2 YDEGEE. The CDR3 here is CASSLWGIGNTIYF. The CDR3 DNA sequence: TGTGCCAGCAGCTTGTGGGGCATTGGAAACACCATATATTTT.